The rows below give T cell receptor beta chains drawn from one sample of a study of T cells in Graves' hyperthyroidism and ophthalmopathy. TCRdb used MiXCR to reprocess the multiplex PCR reads, holding one entry per CDR3 protein. The table shows a few hundred thousand distinct CDR3 sequences, with roughly 46% occurring only once. Sequencing was carried out using peripheral blood or thyroid tissue (not recorded which). The receptors originated from an adult woman with Graves' disease, either hyperthyroidism or ophthalmopathy (not recorded which). Each CDR3 is given with its conserved first and last residue. A D gene is named only where the DNA matches it firmly. Expanded clones are given a class, and other clones once, few, many or no size at all.

clone_size	v_call	j_call	cdr3_length	d_call	cdr3_aa	cdr3_nt
NA	TRBV7-2	TRBJ2-7	15	NA	CASSLKQGRTYEQYF	TGTGCCAGCAGCTTAAAACAAGGGAGGACGTACGAGCAGTACTTC
many	TRBV7-8	TRBJ2-7	16	NA	CASRIYRDSDPYEQYF	TGTGCCAGCAGGATCTACCGGGACTCAGACCCGTACGAGCAGTACTTC
many	TRBV28	TRBJ2-2	12	NA	CASSPRVGELFF	TGTGCCAGCAGTCCTAGAGTGGGGGAGCTGTTTTTT
NA	TRBV11-2	TRBJ1-2	15	TRBD1	CASSFSDRVLLGYTF	TGTGCCAGCAGCTTCTCGGACAGGGTCTTGTTAGGCTACACCTTC
many	TRBV2	TRBJ1-2	15	NA	CAIAGRDGGNYGYTF	TGTGCCATCGCGGGACGGGACGGCGGTAACTATGGCTACACCTTC
many	TRBV7-9	TRBJ1-3	15	NA	CASSFSTVSGNTIYF	TGTGCCAGCAGCTTCTCGACAGTCTCTGGAAACACCATATATTTT
NA	TRBV4-2	TRBJ2-7	14	NA	CASSPAVRSYEQYF	TGTGCCAGCAGCCCCGCGGTACGCTCCTACGAGCAGTACTTC
many	TRBV4-1	TRBJ2-7	17	NA	CASSHPMLGGMRGEQYF	TGCGCCAGCAGCCACCCTATGCTAGGCGGGATGCGGGGCGAGCAGTACTTC
many	TRBV7-3	TRBJ1-1	13	NA	CASSLGANTEAFF	TGTGCCAGCAGCTTAGGCGCGAACACTGAAGCTTTCTTT
many	TRBV20-1	TRBJ2-2	14	NA	CSATSGPLDGELFF	TGCAGTGCCACGTCGGGGCCACTAGACGGGGAGCTGTTTTTT
NA	TRBV9	TRBJ1-1	12	NA	CASSVDWGEAFF	TGTGCCAGCAGCGTAGATTGGGGGGAGGCTTTCTTT
few	TRBV7-8	TRBJ2-6	16	NA	CASSHLVFSGANVLTF	TGTGCCAGCAGCCATCTGGTGTTCTCGGGGGCCAACGTCCTGACTTTC
many	TRBV27	TRBJ2-7	14	NA	CASSWGRSSYEQYF	TGTGCCAGCAGTTGGGGACGGAGCTCCTACGAGCAGTACTTC
NA	TRBV9	TRBJ1-1	12	NA	CASSEGYSEAFF	TGTGCCAGCAGCGAAGGGTACAGTGAAGCTTTCTTT
NA	TRBV6-5	TRBJ1-2	15	NA	CASSKTEYTNYGYTF	TGTGCCAGCAGTAAGACAGAATACACTAACTATGGCTACACCTTC
NA	TRBV9	TRBJ2-1	19	TRBD2	CASSVDVGRSGRGKDEQFF	TGTGCCAGCAGCGTAGATGTAGGAAGAAGCGGGAGGGGAAAGGATGAGCAGTTCTTC
NA	TRBV7-9	TRBJ2-5	17	TRBD2	CASSSGLAGGDQETQYF	TGTGCCAGCAGCTCGGGACTAGCGGGGGGGGACCAAGAGACCCAGTACTTC
NA	TRBV12-3/TRBV12-4	TRBJ2-7	16	NA	CASSLVLSAGGFEQYF	TGTGCCAGCAGTTTGGTTCTATCCGCCGGGGGTTTCGAGCAGTACTTC
few	TRBV7-2	TRBJ2-6	13	NA	CASRPTGANVLTF	TGTGCCAGCAGGCCCACCGGGGCCAACGTCCTGACTTTC
few	TRBV29-1	TRBJ1-2	15	NA	CSVVGTGQWGYGYTF	TGCAGCGTTGTAGGTACAGGGCAATGGGGCTATGGCTACACCTTC
many	TRBV2	TRBJ2-7	14	TRBD2	CASKKAGEGYEQYF	TGTGCCAGCAAGAAAGCGGGAGAAGGCTACGAGCAGTACTTC
NA	TRBV11-2	TRBJ1-1	18	NA	CASSLEGLRGPWDTEAFF	TGTGCCAGCAGCTTAGAAGGACTTCGGGGGCCCTGGGACACTGAAGCTTTCTTT